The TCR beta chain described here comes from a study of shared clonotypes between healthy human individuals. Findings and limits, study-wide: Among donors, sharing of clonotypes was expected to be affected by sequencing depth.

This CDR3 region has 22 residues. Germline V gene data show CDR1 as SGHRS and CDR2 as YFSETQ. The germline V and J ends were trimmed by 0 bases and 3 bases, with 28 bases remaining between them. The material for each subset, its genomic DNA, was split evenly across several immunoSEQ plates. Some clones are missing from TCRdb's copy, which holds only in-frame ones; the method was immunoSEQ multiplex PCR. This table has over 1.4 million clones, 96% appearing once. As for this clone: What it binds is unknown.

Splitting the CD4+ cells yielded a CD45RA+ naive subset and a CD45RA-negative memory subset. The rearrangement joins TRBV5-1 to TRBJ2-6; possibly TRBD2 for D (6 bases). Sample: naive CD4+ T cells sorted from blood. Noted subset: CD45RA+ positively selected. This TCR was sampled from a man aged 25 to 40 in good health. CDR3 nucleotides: TGCGCCAGCAGCTTGGTCCCTAAGGCAGGGTCGGAGGGTTTAGGTGGGGCCAACGTCCTGACTTTC. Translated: CASSLVPKAGSEGLGGANVLTF.